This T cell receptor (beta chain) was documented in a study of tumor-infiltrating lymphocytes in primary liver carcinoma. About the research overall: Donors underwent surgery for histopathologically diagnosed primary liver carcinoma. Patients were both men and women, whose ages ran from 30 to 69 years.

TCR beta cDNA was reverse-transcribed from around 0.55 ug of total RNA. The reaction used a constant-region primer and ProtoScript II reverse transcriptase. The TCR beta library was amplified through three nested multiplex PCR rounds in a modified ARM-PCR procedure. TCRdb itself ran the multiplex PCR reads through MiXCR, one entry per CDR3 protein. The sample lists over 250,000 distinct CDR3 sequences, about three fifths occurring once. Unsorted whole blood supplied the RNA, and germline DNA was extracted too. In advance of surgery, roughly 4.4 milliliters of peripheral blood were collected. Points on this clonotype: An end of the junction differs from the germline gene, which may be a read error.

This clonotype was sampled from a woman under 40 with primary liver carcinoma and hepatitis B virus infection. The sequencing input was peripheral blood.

For the CDR3, the DNA is TGCGCCAACAGCCAACACCTTAACGGGAGGGCCCTCTCTGGGGCCAACGTCCTGACTTTC. This gives the protein CANSQHLNGRALSGANVLTF. V usage is TRBV4-1 and J usage is TRBJ2-6; 8 bases fit TRBD2. The CDR3 extends over 20 amino acids. Germline CDR1 MGHRA, CDR2 YSYEKL.